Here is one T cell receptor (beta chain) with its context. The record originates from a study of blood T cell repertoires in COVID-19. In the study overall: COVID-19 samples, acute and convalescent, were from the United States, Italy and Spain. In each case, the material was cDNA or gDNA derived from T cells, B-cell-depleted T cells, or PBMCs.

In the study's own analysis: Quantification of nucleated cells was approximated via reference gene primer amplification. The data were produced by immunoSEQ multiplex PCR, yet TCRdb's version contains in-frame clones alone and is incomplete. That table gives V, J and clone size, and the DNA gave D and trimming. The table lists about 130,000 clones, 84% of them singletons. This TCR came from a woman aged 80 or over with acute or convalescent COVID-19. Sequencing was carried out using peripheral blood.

CDR3 bases: TGTGCCAGCAGTTACGTTCCCGGACAGAGAAATGAAAAACTGTTTTTT. It encodes CASSYVPGQRNEKLFF. This chain links TRBV6-6 with TRBJ1-4; maybe TRBD1 (6 bases). V was cut by 2 bases and J by 5 bases, with 15 bases left in between. The CDR3 is 16 amino acids. From germline, CDR1 is MNHNY and CDR2 SVGAGI (reference sequence).